This T cell receptor beta chain is drawn from a study of identical twins (TCRdb year 2016). At the level of the whole study: To test whether fetal clonotypes persist, this study deep-sequenced TCR alpha and beta repertoires from monozygotic twins, from unrelated adults of various ages, and from cord blood. To rule out contamination, the twin experiments were replicated at different times with different library preparation protocols.

In the case of this clonotype: Its antigen is not yet known. One end of the junction fails to match germline, which may point to a read error.

From cysteine to phenylalanine, the CDR3 is 18 amino acids long. Only the CDR3 portion is preserved as DNA: 54 bases, with reading frame beginning at the first base. The germline V gene gives CDR1 as SGHDT and CDR2 as YYEEEE. Every donor in the study was a healthy Caucasian. Three pairs of female monozygotic twins, all aged roughly 18 to 30 years, made up the twin cohort. Positive isolation kits from Invitrogen were used to isolate the CD4+ and CD8+ T cell populations. Libraries were made using 5' RACE. Sequencing used an Illumina HiSeq 2000. A universal primer binding site was added through template switching, and the final cDNA carried a unique molecular identifier so that TCR cDNA molecules could be counted accurately. Specific primers in the conserved constant-segment region were used to synthesize first-strand cDNA for TCR alpha and beta chains. To control for contamination, each cDNA library was double barcoded with a SMART-Mk sample barcode plus Illumina barcodes. TruSeq adapter sequences along with Illumina sample barcodes were introduced in two successive PCR steps. The TCR alpha and beta cDNA libraries were sequenced on the Illumina HiSeq platform using custom primers. As for the original processing: MiGEC was used to process raw reads and extract unique molecular identifiers, and MiXCR was used to find CDR3 positions. Recombination models were inferred per individual with the repgenHMM and IGoR tools using an EM algorithm. Shared clonotypes were analyzed with the tcR package in R, and sharing was normalized by the product of cloneset sizes. To study raw recombination without the effects of thymic and clonal selection, out-of-frame nonproductive sequences were analyzed. In TCRdb, the public reads were trimmed at Q25 with fastp and aligned with MiXCR, with productive beta chains retained. Records with the same CDR3 protein are collapsed into one entry carrying the most frequent genes and DNA. These V and J calls are TCRdb output, not the study's own analysis. The table for this sample lists 520,000 or so distinct CDR3 sequences; roughly a fifth of them were counted only once. Around 0.9% of the sample belongs to the ten largest clones.

General findings and caveats noted by the study authors: Invariant T cells such as MAIT and iNKT could partly confound zero-insertion analyses, although diverse VJ usage argued against such confounding for most clonotypes. Excess twin sharing in beta out-of-frame sequences was weaker because fewer shared sequences lowered the signal-to-noise ratio. Abundant cord blood beta clonotypes carried fewer insertions; young adult naive repertoires showed a weaker similar trend, while memory repertoires showed none. Because the same donors could not be followed over many years, the conclusions depended on cross-sectional statistical analysis. Compared with coincidental sharing between unrelated individuals, out-of-frame TCR alpha sequences shared between twins had an excess of sequences with low generation probability. In monozygotic twins, out-of-frame TCR alpha sharing was systematically underestimated by recombination models, although the models agreed with sharing between unrelated individuals.

This same sample was also taken into another study, of T cells expressing NK-cell markers. The second source states: Three sorted T-cell subsets (CD3+CD56+NKG2C+, CD3+CD56+NKG2C- and CD3+CD56-NKG2C+) from several donors had their TCR beta-chain repertoires profiled. Among the eight sequenced donors, seven were HCMV-seropositive and one was HCMV-seronegative. In several experiments an anti-gammadeltaTCR antibody was added to restrict sorting to alphabetaTCR-expressing T cells. In roughly 6 donors, the dominant CD3+CD56+NKG2C+ clonotypes were among the top 10 CD8+ clonotypes and accounted for roughly 1.0-7.0% of CD8+ T cells. Those dominant clonotypes were again the most abundant among CD3+CD56-NKG2C+ cells in a handful of donors, at roughly 28.3-65%. Whether the expanded NKG2C-expressing T cell clones were specific for HCMV antigens was left unclear. Randomly selected healthy volunteers, three men and five women, were used as the eight sequenced donors. To determine HCMV serostatus, a commercial ELISA kit was used to detect HCMV-specific IgG in serum. MIGEC was used to demultiplex reads and group reads by UMI, and MiTCR was used to assemble and quantify clonotypes. Only TCR cDNA sequences supported by at least two reads were kept to exclude erroneous sequences. The tcR package was used for downstream repertoire analysis, and clonotypes were matched between fractions using CDR3 nucleotide sequence together with V segment. VDJmatch was used to annotate antigen specificity against VDJdb, with one amino acid substitution allowed in CDR3.

The sequence was obtained from a woman aged 18-29 years in good health. The chain uses TRBV5-6 and TRBJ2-1; the D gene remains uncertain. Sample: CD4+ T cells sorted from blood. CDR3 sequence: CASGLVGYLIPSYNEQFF. DNA sequence: TGTGCCAGCGGCTTGGTCGGCTACCTCATCCCCTCCTACAATGAGCAGTTCTTC.